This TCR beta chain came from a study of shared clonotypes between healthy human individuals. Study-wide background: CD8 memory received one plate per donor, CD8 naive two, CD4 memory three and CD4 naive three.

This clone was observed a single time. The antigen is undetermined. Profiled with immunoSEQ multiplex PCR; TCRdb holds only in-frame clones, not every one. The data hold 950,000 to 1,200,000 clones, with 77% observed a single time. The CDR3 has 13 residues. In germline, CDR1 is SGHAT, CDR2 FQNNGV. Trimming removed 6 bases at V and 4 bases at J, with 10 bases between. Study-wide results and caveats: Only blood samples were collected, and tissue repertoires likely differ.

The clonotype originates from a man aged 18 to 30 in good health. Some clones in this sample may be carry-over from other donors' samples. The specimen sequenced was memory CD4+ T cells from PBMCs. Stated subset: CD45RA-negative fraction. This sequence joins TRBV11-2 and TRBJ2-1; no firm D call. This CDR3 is CASRSTPYNEQFF. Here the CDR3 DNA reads TGTGCCAGCAGAAGTACACCGTACAATGAGCAGTTCTTC.